Listed below are T cell receptor beta chains from one sample, sequenced in a study of CD8+ T cells in alopecia areata. Assay used: immunoSEQ multiplex PCR; TCRdb lists only in-frame clones, some missing. The data show about 150,000 clones, 75% to 90% seen once. Specimen: CD8+ T cells sorted from blood, collected at week 0. The receptors come from a human donor with alopecia areata. The CDR3 runs from the conserved cysteine through the conserved F or W. The D gene is left open where the match is weak. Clone size appears in some rows only: once, few, many, or a class for an expanded clone.

once TRBJ2-7 TRBD2 TRBV6-5 TGTGCCAGCAGCCCCGGACTAGCCTCGGACGAGCAGTACTTC CASSPGLASDEQYF
NA TRBJ1-1 NA TRBV5-6 TGTGCCAGCAGCTTCATTTTTTGGGGGCGCGTGCACACTGAAGCTTTCTTT CASSFIFWGRVHTEAFF
NA TRBJ2-5 TRBD2 TRBV27 TGTGCCAGCAGTTTACTGGCTAGCGGGGGGCCGGGGGAGACCCAGTACTTC CASSLLASGGPGETQYF
NA TRBJ1-2 NA TRBV29-1 TGCAGCGTTTCTGAGGGACCTCCCTATGGCTACACCTTC CSVSEGPPYGYTF
once TRBJ1-2 NA TRBV9 TGTGCCAGCAGCGTAGGGGATTTCGATGGCTACACCTTC CASSVGDFDGYTF
NA TRBJ2-7 NA TRBV9 TGTGCCAGCAGCGTAGCCGCGAACTCCTACGAGCAGTACTTC CASSVAANSYEQYF
few TRBJ2-7 NA TRBV2 TGTGCCAGCACGGCATCCCCCCTCTACGAGCAGTACTTC CASTASPLYEQYF
NA TRBJ2-7 NA TRBV4-2 TGTGCCAGCAGCCAAAATACAGCCTATTCCTACGAGCAGTACTTC CASSQNTAYSYEQYF
NA TRBJ2-5 TRBD1 TRBV11-2 TGTGCCAGCAGCTCAGGGACAGGACAAGAGACCCAGTACTTC CASSSGTGQETQYF
NA TRBJ2-7 NA TRBV7-6 TGTGCCAGCAGCTTAGCCAGGAGAGGTTCCGAGCAGTACTTC CASSLARRGSEQYF
NA TRBJ2-7 TRBD2 TRBV13 TGTGCCAGCAGCCTTAGCGGGAGCCCTTACGAGCAGTACTTC CASSLSGSPYEQYF
NA TRBJ2-1 TRBD2 TRBV5-1 TGCGCCAGCAGCTTGGGTCCTAGCGGGGGGTCTGAGCAGTTCTTC CASSLGPSGGSEQFF
once TRBJ1-6 NA TRBV15 TGTGCCACCAGCAGAGAGGGAGGGCAAAATTCACCCCTCCACTTT CATSREGGQNSPLHF
few TRBJ2-7 NA TRBV19 TGTGCCAGTAGTATGCGGGGGCTCGACGAGCAGTACTTC CASSMRGLDEQYF
NA TRBJ2-1 NA TRBV19 TGTGCCAGTAGTGATGACTACTACAATGAGCAGTTCTTC CASSDDYYNEQFF
NA TRBJ2-1 NA TRBV30 TGTGCCTGGAGTCCGGGGGCGGGGATCAATGAGCAGTTCTTC CAWSPGAGINEQFF
NA TRBJ2-1 NA TRBV11-2 TGTGCCAGCAGCTCTATTGCCGGGTTAAGTGAGCAGTTCTTC CASSSIAGLSEQFF
NA TRBJ2-3 NA TRBV29-1 TGCAGCGCTATAACAGGTTTTAACTCCACAGATACGCAGTATTTT CSAITGFNSTDTQYF
once TRBJ2-7 NA TRBV5-5 TGTGCCAGCTGGACCGATGAAGGGGGCTACGAGCAGTACTTC CASWTDEGGYEQYF
NA TRBJ2-7 NA TRBV4-1 TGCGCCAGCAGCCAACTTAAGTTTGGCGAGCAGTACTTC CASSQLKFGEQYF
NA TRBJ2-7 NA TRBV29-1 TGCAGCGTTGAAGCCCCCTACGAGCAGTACTTC CSVEAPYEQYF